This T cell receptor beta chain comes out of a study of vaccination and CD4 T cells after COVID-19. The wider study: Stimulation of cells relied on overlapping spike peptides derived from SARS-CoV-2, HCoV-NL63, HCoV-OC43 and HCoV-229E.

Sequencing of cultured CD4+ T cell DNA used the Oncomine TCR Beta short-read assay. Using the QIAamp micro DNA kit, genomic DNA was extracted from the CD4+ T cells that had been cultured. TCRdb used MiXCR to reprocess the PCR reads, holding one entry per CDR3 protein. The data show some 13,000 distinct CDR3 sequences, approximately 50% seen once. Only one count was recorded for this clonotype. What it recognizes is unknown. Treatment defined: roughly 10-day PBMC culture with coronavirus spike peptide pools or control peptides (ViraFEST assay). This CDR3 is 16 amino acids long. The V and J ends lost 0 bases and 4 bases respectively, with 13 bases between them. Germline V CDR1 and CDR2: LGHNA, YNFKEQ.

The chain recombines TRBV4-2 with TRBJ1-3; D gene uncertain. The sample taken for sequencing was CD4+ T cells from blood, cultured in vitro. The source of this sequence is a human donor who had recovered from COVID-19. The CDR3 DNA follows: TGTGCCAGCAGCCAAGATTATCCGGGAAGCGGAAACACCATATATTTT. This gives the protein CASSQDYPGSGNTIYF.